Reported below is one T cell receptor (beta chain). Antigen: not known. Primers: 60 Vbeta forward and 13 Jbeta reverse. Repertoires were generated with immunoSEQ multiplex PCR, while TCRdb's copy carries only in-frame clones and drops some. The table lists approximately 74,000 clones, under 70% of them singletons. The entry originates in a study of cytomegalovirus exposure and HLA in healthy donors. Looking at the study overall: Around 80 million unique TCRs from HLA-typed donors were held in an early data release.

General study results and limits: In a later analysis, across HLA loci, associated TCR counts were highest for DRB1, lowest for HLA-C. Productive status was seen about 87% or about 30% of the time for most TCR beta V segments in an earlier analysis.

The CDR3 has 14 amino acids. Germline V gene data show CDR1 as KGHSH and CDR2 as LQKENI. V was trimmed by 3 bases and J by 1 base, leaving 10 bases between them. This TCR was recovered from a young man in good health and CMV-seropositive. The sequenced material came from PBMCs. The rearrangement uses TRBV18 and TRBJ2-7; D possibly corresponds to TRBD2 (6 bases). The CDR3 DNA is TGTGCCAGCTCACCGGCTAGCGAGTCCTACGAGCAGTACTTC. Protein: CASSPASESYEQYF.